This T cell receptor beta chain emerged from a study of vaccination and CD4 T cells after COVID-19. Overall study context: Convalescent participants consisted of six males and four females, two being Hispanic. Overlapping spike pools from SARS-CoV-2 and HCoV-NL63, HCoV-OC43 and HCoV-229E served as culture stimuli.

CDR3 size: 15 residues. With 6 bases clipped from V and 5 bases from J, the junction kept 13 bases outside the gene matches. Germline V gene lookup returns CDR1 DFQATT and CDR2 SNEGSKA (reference sequence). To note about this clonotype: Its cognate antigen is unknown.

Cultured CD4+ T cell DNA was sequenced using the Oncomine TCR Beta short-read assay. Each CDR3 protein gets one entry after TCRdb re-called the PCR reads with MiXCR. This sample yields roughly 20,000 distinct CDR3 sequences, of which 38% are seen a single time; roughly 18% belongs to the top ten. Documented treatment: roughly 10-day PBMC culture with coronavirus spike peptide pools or control peptides (ViraFEST assay). V is TRBV20-1 and J is TRBJ1-5; TRBD1 matches 7 bases. The receptor's source is a human donor who received a COVID-19 vaccine. Specimen: CD4+ T cells from blood, cultured in vitro, collected before SARS-CoV-2 vaccination. The chain's CDR3 is CSAEPGTDIDQPQHF. CDR3 nucleotide sequence: TGCAGTGCGGAACCCGGGACAGATATCGATCAGCCCCAGCATTTT.